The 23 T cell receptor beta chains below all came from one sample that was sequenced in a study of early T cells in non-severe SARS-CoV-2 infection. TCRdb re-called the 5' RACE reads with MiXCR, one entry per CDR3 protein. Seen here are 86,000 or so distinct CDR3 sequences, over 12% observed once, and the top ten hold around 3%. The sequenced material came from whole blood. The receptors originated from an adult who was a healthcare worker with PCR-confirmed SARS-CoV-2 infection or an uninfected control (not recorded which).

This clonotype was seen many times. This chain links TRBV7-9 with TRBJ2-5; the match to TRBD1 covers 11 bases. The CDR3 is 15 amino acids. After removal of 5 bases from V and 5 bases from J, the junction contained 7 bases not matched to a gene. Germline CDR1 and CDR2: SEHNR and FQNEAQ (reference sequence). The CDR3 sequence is CASSPGQGVSETQYF. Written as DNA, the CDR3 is TGTGCCAGCAGCCCGGGACAGGGGGTGTCGGAGACCCAGTACTTC.

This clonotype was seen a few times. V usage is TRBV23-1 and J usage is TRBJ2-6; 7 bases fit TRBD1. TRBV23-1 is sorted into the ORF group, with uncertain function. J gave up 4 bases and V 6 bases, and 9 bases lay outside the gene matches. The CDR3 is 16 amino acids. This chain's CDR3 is CASRPRQGLGANVLTF. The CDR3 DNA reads TGCGCCAGCAGACCTAGACAGGGCTTAGGGGCCAACGTCCTGACTTTC.

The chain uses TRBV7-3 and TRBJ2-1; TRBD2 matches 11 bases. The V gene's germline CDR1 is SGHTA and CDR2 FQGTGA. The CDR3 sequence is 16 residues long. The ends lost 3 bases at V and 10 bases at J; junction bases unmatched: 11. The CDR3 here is CASSLNLAGGSSEQFF. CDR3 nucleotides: TGTGCCAGCAGCTTGAATCTAGCGGGAGGCTCTAGCGAGCAGTTCTTC.

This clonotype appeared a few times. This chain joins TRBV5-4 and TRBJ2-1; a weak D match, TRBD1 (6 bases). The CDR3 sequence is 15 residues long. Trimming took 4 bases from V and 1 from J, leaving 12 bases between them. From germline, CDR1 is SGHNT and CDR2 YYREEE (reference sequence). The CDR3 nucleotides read TGTGCCAGCAGCCAACGGGACACTTCCTACAATGAGCAGTTCTTC. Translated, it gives CASSQRDTSYNEQFF. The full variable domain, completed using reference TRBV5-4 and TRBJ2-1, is ETGVTQSPTHLIKTRGQQVTLRCSSQSGHNTVSWYQQALGQGPQFIFQYYREEENGRGNFPPRFSGLQFPNYSSELNVNALELDDSALYLCASSQRDTSYNEQFFGPGTRLTVL.

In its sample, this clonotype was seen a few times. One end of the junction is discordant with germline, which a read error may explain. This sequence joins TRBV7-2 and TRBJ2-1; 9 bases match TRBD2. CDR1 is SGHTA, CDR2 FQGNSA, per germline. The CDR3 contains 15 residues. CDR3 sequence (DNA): TGTGTCAGCAGACCTACCGGGACTAGCACCAATGAGCAGTTCTTC. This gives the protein CVSRPTGTSTNEQFF.

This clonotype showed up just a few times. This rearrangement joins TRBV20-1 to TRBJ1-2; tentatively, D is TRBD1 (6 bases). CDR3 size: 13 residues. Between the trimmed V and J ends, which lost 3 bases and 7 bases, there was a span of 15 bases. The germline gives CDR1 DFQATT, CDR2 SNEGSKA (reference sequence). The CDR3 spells CSASGRGSRGYTF. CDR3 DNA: TGCAGTGCTAGTGGCAGGGGTTCACGTGGCTACACCTTC.

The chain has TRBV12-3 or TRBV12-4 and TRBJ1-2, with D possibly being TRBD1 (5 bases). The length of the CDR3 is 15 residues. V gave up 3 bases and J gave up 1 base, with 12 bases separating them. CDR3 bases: TGTGCCAGCAGTTTTGGGGCTTCGTTTAACTATGGCTACACCTTC. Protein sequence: CASSFGASFNYGYTF.

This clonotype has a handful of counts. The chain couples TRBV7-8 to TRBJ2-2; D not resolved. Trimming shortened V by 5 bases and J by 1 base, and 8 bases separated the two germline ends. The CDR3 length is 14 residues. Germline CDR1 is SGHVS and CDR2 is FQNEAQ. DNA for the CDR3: TGTGCCAGCAGCCCGGGCCAGAACACCGGGGAGCTGTTTTTT. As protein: CASSPGQNTGELFF.

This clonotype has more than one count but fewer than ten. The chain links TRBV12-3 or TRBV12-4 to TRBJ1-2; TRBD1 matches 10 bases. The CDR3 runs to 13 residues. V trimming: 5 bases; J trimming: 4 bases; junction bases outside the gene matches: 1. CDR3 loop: CASSRTGGYGYTF. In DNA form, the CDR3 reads TGTGCCAGCAGTCGGACAGGGGGCTATGGCTACACCTTC.

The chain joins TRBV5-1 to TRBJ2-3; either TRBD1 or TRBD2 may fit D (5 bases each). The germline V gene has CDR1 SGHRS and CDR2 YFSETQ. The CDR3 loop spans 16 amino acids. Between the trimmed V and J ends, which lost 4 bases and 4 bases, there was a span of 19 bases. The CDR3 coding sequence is TGCGCCAGCAGCCCCCGGCAGGGAGTGGGGTCAGATACGCAGTATTTT. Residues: CASSPRQGVGSDTQYF.

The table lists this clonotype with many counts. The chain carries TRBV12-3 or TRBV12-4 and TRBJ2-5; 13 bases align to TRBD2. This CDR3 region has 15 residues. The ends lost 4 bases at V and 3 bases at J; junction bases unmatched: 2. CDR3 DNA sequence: TGTGCCAGCAGTTACGGACTAGCGGGAGAAGAGACCCAGTACTTC. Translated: CASSYGLAGEETQYF.

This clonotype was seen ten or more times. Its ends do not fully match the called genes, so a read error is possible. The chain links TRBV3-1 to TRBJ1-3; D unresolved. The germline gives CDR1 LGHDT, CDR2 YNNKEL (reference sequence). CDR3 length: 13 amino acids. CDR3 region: CANSQDRWNTIYF. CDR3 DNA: TGTGCCAACAGCCAAGATCGGTGGAACACCATATATTTT.

The CDR3 bases are TGCAGCGTGGGAAGCGGTCAGAAGTACAATGAGCAGTTCTTC. It specifies CSVGSGQKYNEQFF. This sequence joins TRBV29-1 and TRBJ2-1; D may be TRBD2 (5 bases). The ends were cut back, 6 bases at V and 4 bases at J, with 16 bases in the middle. The CDR3 has 14 residues. The germline CDR1 and CDR2 sequences are SQVTM and ANQGSEA.

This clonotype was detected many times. The CDR3 region has the DNA TGTGCCAGCAGCTTAGGGCAGTGGACTAGCGGGGGTAGTGGGGAGACCCAGTACTTC. This gives the protein CASSLGQWTSGGSGETQYF. The chain combines TRBV7-6 with TRBJ2-5; 13 nucleotides line up with TRBD2. The CDR3 contains 19 residues. Germline trimming cut 1 base from V and 5 bases from J; bases unmatched to any gene: 13. CDR1 is SGHVS and CDR2 is FNYEAQ in the germline V gene.

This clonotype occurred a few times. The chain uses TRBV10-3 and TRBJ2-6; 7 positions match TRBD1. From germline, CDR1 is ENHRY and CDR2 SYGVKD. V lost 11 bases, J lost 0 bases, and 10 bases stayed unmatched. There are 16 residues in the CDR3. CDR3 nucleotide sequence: TGTGCCCCCAGACAGGGAAACGTCTCTGGGGCCAACGTCCTGACTTTC. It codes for CAPRQGNVSGANVLTF.

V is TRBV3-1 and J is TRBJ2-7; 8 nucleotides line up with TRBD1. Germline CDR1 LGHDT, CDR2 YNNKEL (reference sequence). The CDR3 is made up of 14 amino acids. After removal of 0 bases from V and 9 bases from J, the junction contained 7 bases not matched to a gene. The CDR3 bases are TGTGCCAGCAGCCAAGAAGGAGCAGGGGGCGTGCAGTACTTC. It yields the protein CASSQEGAGGVQYF.

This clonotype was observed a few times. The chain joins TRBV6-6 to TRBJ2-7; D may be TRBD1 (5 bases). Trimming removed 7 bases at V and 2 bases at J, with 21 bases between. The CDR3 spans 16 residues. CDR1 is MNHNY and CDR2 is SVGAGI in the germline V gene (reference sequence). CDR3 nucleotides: TGTGCCAGCACCGACCCGGCAGGGAAGGGGACCTACGAGCAGTACTTC. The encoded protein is CASTDPAGKGTYEQYF.

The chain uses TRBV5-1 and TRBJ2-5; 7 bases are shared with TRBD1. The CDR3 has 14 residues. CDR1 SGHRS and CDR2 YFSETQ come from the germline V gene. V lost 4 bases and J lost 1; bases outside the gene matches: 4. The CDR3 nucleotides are TGCGCCAGCAGCGCCTACAGGGGCCAAGAGACCCAGTACTTC. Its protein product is CASSAYRGQETQYF. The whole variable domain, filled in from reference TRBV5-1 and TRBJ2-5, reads KAGVTQTPRYLIKTRGQQVTLSCSPISGHRSVSWYQQTPGQGLQFLFEYFSETQRNKGNFPGRFSGRQFSNSRSEMNVSTLELGDSALYLCASSAYRGQETQYFGPGTRLLVL.

The CDR3 region has the DNA TGCAGCGTTGAAACAGGGAGCTACGAGCAGTACTTC. This codes for CSVETGSYEQYF. The chain joins TRBV29-1 to TRBJ2-7; TRBD1 might be the D (6 bases). The CDR3 consists of 12 residues. Germline assignment: CDR1 SQVTM and CDR2 ANQGSEA. The germline V and J ends were trimmed by 2 bases and 3 bases, with 8 bases remaining between them.

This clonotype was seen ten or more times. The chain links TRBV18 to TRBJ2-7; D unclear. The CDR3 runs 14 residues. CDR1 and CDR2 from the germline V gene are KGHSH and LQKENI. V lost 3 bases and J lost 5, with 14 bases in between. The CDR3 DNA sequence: TGTGCCAGCTCACCGGGCGCCGAATCAAACGAGCAGTACTTC. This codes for CASSPGAESNEQYF.

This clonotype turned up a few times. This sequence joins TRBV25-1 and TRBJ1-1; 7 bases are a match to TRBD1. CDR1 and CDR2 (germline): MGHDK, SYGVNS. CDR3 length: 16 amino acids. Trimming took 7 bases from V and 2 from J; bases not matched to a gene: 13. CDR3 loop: CASTPTGTRGNTEAFF. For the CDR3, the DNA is TGTGCCAGCACCCCGACAGGGACGAGGGGAAACACTGAAGCTTTCTTT.

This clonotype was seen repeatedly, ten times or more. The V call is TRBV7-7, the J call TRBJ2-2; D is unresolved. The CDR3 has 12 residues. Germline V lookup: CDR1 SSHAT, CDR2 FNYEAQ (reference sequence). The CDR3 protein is CATGRDTGELFF. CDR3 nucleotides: TGTGCTACCGGACGGGACACCGGGGAGCTGTTTTTT.

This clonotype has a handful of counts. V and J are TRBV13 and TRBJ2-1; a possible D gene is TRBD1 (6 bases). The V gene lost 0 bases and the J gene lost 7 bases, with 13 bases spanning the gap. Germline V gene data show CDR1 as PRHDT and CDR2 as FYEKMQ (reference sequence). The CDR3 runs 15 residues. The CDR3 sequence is CASSLGVDRKNEQFF. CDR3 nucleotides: TGTGCCAGCAGCTTAGGCGTTGACAGGAAAAATGAGCAGTTCTTC.